A selection of T cell receptor beta chains follows, all from one sample in a study of blood T cell repertoires in COVID-19. Data came from immunoSEQ multiplex PCR; TCRdb stores just in-frame clones and leaves some out. The profile shows 310,000 or so clones, about 82% of them singletons. What was sequenced was peripheral blood. All receptors come from a woman between 50 and 59 years old with acute or convalescent COVID-19. Each CDR3 is given with its conserved first and last residue. The order of the fields is CDR3 DNA, CDR3 protein, D gene, V gene, clone size, J gene. A D gene is named only where the DNA matches it firmly. A clone size is listed for some rows: how often the clone was seen (once, few, many), or a class if it is expanded.

cdr3_nt: TGTGCCAGCAGTCGAGGGACTCTTCAGCCCCAGCATTTT
cdr3_aa: CASSRGTLQPQHF
d_call: .
v_call: TRBV27
clone_size: .
j_call: TRBJ1-5

cdr3_nt: TGTGCCAGCACCGGACCCCGGGACAGGGGCTTTGAAAAACTGTTTTTT
cdr3_aa: CASTGPRDRGFEKLFF
d_call: TRBD1
v_call: TRBV6-6
clone_size: .
j_call: TRBJ1-4

cdr3_nt: TGTGCCAGCAGTGAACCCAAAACAGCTCCAGGCTCCTACGAGCAGTACTTC
cdr3_aa: CASSEPKTAPGSYEQYF
d_call: .
v_call: TRBV6-1
clone_size: .
j_call: TRBJ2-7

cdr3_nt: TGTGCCAGCAGCGAAGGGACATTCGTCACAGATACGCAGTATTTT
cdr3_aa: CASSEGTFVTDTQYF
d_call: .
v_call: TRBV9
clone_size: .
j_call: TRBJ2-3

cdr3_nt: TGCGCCAGCAGCTTGGGTAGCGGGACCTACAATGAGCAGTTCTTC
cdr3_aa: CASSLGSGTYNEQFF
d_call: TRBD2
v_call: TRBV5-1
clone_size: .
j_call: TRBJ2-1

cdr3_nt: TGTGCCAGCAGCTTTACAGGGGGCCAGCCCCAGCATTTT
cdr3_aa: CASSFTGGQPQHF
d_call: TRBD1
v_call: TRBV7-2
clone_size: .
j_call: TRBJ1-5

cdr3_nt: TGTGCCAGCTCACCCCGCGCAGGCCTGACAGGGGGAATCAATCAGCCCCAGCATTTT
cdr3_aa: CASSPRAGLTGGINQPQHF
d_call: TRBD1
v_call: TRBV18
clone_size: once
j_call: TRBJ1-5

cdr3_nt: TGTGCCATCACCGAGGTTATGAACACTGAAGCTTTCTTT
cdr3_aa: CAITEVMNTEAFF
d_call: .
v_call: TRBV10-3
clone_size: .
j_call: TRBJ1-1

cdr3_nt: TGTGCCAGCAGCTTAGCACAGCCAAATCAGCCCCAGCATTTT
cdr3_aa: CASSLAQPNQPQHF
d_call: .
v_call: TRBV7-8
clone_size: .
j_call: TRBJ1-5

cdr3_nt: TGTGCCAGCAGCTTAGGATACGGGACTGAAGCTTTCTTT
cdr3_aa: CASSLGYGTEAFF
d_call: .
v_call: TRBV7-2
clone_size: .
j_call: TRBJ1-1

cdr3_nt: TGTGCCAGCAGCGTAGTTCCAGGAAACACCGAGCAGTACTTC
cdr3_aa: CASSVVPGNTEQYF
d_call: .
v_call: TRBV9
clone_size: .
j_call: TRBJ2-7

cdr3_nt: TGTGCCAGCAGCCTTGGGGCGGGGAAACAGCCCCAGCATTTT
cdr3_aa: CASSLGAGKQPQHF
d_call: .
v_call: TRBV5-4
clone_size: few
j_call: TRBJ1-5

cdr3_nt: TGTGCCAGCAGTTTACCCGGGACAGACCAAGAGACCCAGTACTTC
cdr3_aa: CASSLPGTDQETQYF
d_call: TRBD1
v_call: TRBV28
clone_size: .
j_call: TRBJ2-5

cdr3_nt: TGTGCCAGCAGTTACGGACAGATCACCGGGGAGCTGTTTTTT
cdr3_aa: CASSYGQITGELFF
d_call: .
v_call: TRBV6-5
clone_size: .
j_call: TRBJ2-2

cdr3_nt: TGTGCCAGCAGCTTAACTGGACTAGCGGTCCTTAATGAGCAGTTCTTC
cdr3_aa: CASSLTGLAVLNEQFF
d_call: TRBD2
v_call: TRBV7-9
clone_size: .
j_call: TRBJ2-1

cdr3_nt: TGTGCTAGCAGCCAAGGGACAGGAAGCTACGAGCAGTACTTC
cdr3_aa: CASSQGTGSYEQYF
d_call: TRBD1
v_call: TRBV7-7
clone_size: .
j_call: TRBJ2-7

cdr3_nt: TGCGCCAGCAGCGCCCGGACAGGGGTTCCCTACGAGCAGTACTTC
cdr3_aa: CASSARTGVPYEQYF
d_call: TRBD1
v_call: TRBV5-1
clone_size: .
j_call: TRBJ2-7

cdr3_nt: TGTGCCATCAGTGAGCAGGGACAGCCCAAGCAGTTCTTC
cdr3_aa: CAISEQGQPKQFF
d_call: TRBD1
v_call: TRBV10-3
clone_size: .
j_call: TRBJ2-1

cdr3_nt: TGTGCCAGTAGTCTCCAGCGTCCAGATACGCAGTATTTT
cdr3_aa: CASSLQRPDTQYF
d_call: .
v_call: TRBV19
clone_size: .
j_call: TRBJ2-3

cdr3_nt: TGTGCCAGCAGCCGAAGGGGGTCGGGACAGGGAGGAGGTAGCAATCAGCCCCAGCATTTT
cdr3_aa: CASSRRGSGQGGGSNQPQHF
d_call: TRBD1
v_call: TRBV27
clone_size: .
j_call: TRBJ1-5

cdr3_nt: TGTGCCAGCAGTTTAAGGGGGACAGGTCCACACTACGAGCAGTACTTC
cdr3_aa: CASSLRGTGPHYEQYF
d_call: TRBD1
v_call: TRBV28
clone_size: .
j_call: TRBJ2-7

cdr3_nt: TGTGCCAGCCCAGCGGGACAGGGGTTCGCAGATACGCAGTATTTT
cdr3_aa: CASPAGQGFADTQYF
d_call: TRBD1
v_call: TRBV5-4
clone_size: .
j_call: TRBJ2-3

cdr3_nt: TGCGCCAGCAGCCAAGAAGGTGGAGCGGGAGGGTGGGAACGGACCCAGTACTTC
cdr3_aa: CASSQEGGAGGWERTQYF
d_call: TRBD2
v_call: TRBV4-1
clone_size: .
j_call: TRBJ2-5

cdr3_nt: TGTGCCACCAGTGATACCGGGACAGGCAACACCGGGGAGCTGTTTTTT
cdr3_aa: CATSDTGTGNTGELFF
d_call: TRBD1
v_call: TRBV24-1
clone_size: .
j_call: TRBJ2-2

cdr3_nt: TGTGCCTGGAGGGGGGACTATCTTAACACCGGGGAGCTGTTTTTT
cdr3_aa: CAWRGDYLNTGELFF
d_call: TRBD2
v_call: TRBV30
clone_size: .
j_call: TRBJ2-2